Here is one T cell receptor beta chain with its context. Its antigen is unidentified. This sample stems from a study of OX40 agonist ivuxolimab in advanced cancers. Whole-study findings and limits: More expanded clones were seen, on average, in CD8+ T cells than in CD4+.

This CDR3 is built from 14 residues. Germline V gene data show CDR1 as SNHLY and CDR2 as FYNNEI. Trimming took 5 bases from V and 0 from J, leaving 5 bases between them. Here immunoSEQ multiplex PCR was the method, and the copy in TCRdb shows in-frame clones only, minus some. The table lists 70,000 to 90,000 clones, roughly nine tenths of them singletons. J is TRBJ1-6 and V is TRBV2; D remains unclear. The starting material was CD4+ or CD8+ T cells sorted from blood, obtained in a trial of the OX40 agonist ivuxolimab. This TCR was recovered from an adult with an advanced solid tumor such as melanoma, head and neck, liver or kidney cancer. The CDR3 reads CASSRYSYNSPLHF. The DNA for the CDR3 is TGTGCCAGCAGTCGTTACTCCTATAATTCACCCCTCCACTTT. The full variable domain, rest sourced from reference TRBV2 and TRBJ1-6, is EPEVTQTPSHQVTQMGQEVILRCVPISNHLYFYWYRQILGQKVEFLVSFYNNEISEKSEIFDDQFSVERPDGSNFTLKIRSTKLEDSAMYFCASSRYSYNSPLHFGNGTRLTVT.